This T cell receptor beta chain was sequenced for a study of cytomegalovirus exposure and HLA in healthy donors. Regarding the study as a whole: The authors considered a cluster of highly shared sequence variants likely to be a sequencing artifact.

In the PCR, 60 Vbeta and 13 Jbeta primers were used. TCRdb keeps only in-frame clones here, not all; method: immunoSEQ multiplex PCR. The table records roughly 150,000 clones, 64% of them present only once. After removal of 7 bases from V and 7 bases from J, the junction contained 13 bases not matched to a gene. CDR1 is SQVTM, CDR2 ANQGSEA, per germline. This CDR3 comprises 14 residues. On this clone: The antigen remains undetermined.

Sequencing was performed on PBMCs. This receptor was identified in a woman in her thirties in good health and CMV-seropositive. This chain links TRBV29-1 with TRBJ2-7; 10 bases line up with TRBD2. CDR3 DNA sequence: TGCAGCGCCGCTAGAAGCGGGAGGGCGGGTGAGCAGTACTTC. This encodes CSAARSGRAGEQYF.